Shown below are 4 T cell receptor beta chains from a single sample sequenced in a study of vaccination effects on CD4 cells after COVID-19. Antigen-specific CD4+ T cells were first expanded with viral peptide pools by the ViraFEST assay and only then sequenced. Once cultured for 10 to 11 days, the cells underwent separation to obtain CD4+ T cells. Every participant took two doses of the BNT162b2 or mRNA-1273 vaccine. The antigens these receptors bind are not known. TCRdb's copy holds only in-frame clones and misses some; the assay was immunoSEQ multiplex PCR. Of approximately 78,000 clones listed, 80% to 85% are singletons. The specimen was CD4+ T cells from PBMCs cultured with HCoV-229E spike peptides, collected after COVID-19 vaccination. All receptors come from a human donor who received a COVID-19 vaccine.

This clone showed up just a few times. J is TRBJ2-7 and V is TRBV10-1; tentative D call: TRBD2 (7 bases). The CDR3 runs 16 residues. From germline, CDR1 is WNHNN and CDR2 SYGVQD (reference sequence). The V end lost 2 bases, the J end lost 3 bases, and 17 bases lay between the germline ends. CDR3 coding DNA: TGCGCCAGCAGTGAGCCCTCGGGGGGCCACAACTACGAGCAGTACGTC. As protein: CASSEPSGGHNYEQYV.

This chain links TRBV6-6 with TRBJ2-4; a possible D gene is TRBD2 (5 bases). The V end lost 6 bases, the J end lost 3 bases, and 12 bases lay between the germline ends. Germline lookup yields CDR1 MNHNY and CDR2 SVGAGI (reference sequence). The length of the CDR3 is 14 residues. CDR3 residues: CASSRGDYKNIQYF. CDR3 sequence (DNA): TGTGCCAGCAGCCGGGGAGACTACAAAAACATTCAGTACTTC.

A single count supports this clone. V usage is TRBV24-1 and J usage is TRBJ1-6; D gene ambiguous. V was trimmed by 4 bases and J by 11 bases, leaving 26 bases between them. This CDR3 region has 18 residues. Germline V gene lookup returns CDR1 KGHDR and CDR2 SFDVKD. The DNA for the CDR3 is TGTGCCACCAGTGACTCGACGAGGCGGCCTCCAAATGGGGCACCCCTCCACTTT. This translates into CATSDSTRRPPNGAPLHF.

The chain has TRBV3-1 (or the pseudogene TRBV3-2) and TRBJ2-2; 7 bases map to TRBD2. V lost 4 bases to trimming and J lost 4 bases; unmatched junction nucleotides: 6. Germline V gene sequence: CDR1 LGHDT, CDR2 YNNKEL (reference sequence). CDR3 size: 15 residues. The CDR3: CASSPWGGSTGELFF. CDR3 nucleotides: TGTGCCAGCAGCCCCTGGGGGGGGAGCACCGGGGAGCTGTTTTTT.